This TCR beta chain originates from a study of blood T cell repertoires in COVID-19. Produced via immunoSEQ multiplex PCR; TCRdb's table is partial and in-frame only. The sample holds approximately 180,000 clones, 85% to 90% seen once. The germline V gene has CDR1 SEHNR and CDR2 FQNEAQ (reference sequence). There are 13 residues in the CDR3. V gave up 6 bases and J gave up 3 bases; unmatched junction bases: 1. Seattle enrolled patients during active infection and tracked them longitudinally. Input material: peripheral blood. The receptor was derived from a person aged 65-85 years with COVID-19, enrolled during active disease. The J gene is TRBJ1-3, the V gene TRBV7-9, with TRBD1 matching over 8 bases. The CDR3 spells CASRTGGGNTIYF. The CDR3 bases are TGTGCCAGCAGAACAGGGGGTGGAAACACCATATATTTT.